Below, one T cell receptor (beta chain) is given with its context. It lacks a known antigen. Nothing much larger sits one base from this clone, and base qualities are not available. This sample was included in a study of control samples from healthy donors and cancer patients (TCRdb year 2020). The CDR3 goes from the cysteine to the phenylalanine over 13 residues. Solely the CDR3 DNA is kept, with 39 bases framed from the first base. At the junction V is shortened by 9 bases and J by 3 bases, with 15 bases in between. In the germline V gene, CDR1 corresponds to SNHLY and CDR2 to FYNNEI. Libraries came from the immunoSEQ multiplex PCR assay. What TCRdb holds here is the immuneACCESS table cut down to in-frame rearrangements. Part of the clones is not present; checked against another copy, under half of the missing clones reflect an unresolved V gene, and the others are unexplained. The sample table records about 150,000 clones; 85% to 95% of these occur just once. In total, the top ten clones hold roughly 1.3% of the sample.

Sequencing was done on a sample of blood. This clonotype originated in a woman aged 18-29 years in good health. The sequence joins TRBV2 to TRBJ2-7; the D gene is possibly TRBD1, with 6 bases matching. The bases read TGTGCCAGTTGGACAGTGGGCCACTACGAGCAGTACTTC. This translates into CASWTVGHYEQYF.